This T cell receptor beta chain was observed in a study of cytomegalovirus exposure and HLA in healthy donors. Looking at the study overall: The same platform as the roughly 630 first-cohort repertoires was used for the 90 to 150 validation repertoires, a later analysis reported.

Between the trimmed V and J ends, which lost 6 bases and 6 bases, there was a span of 17 bases. The CDR3 runs 14 residues. Germline loops: CDR1 MNHNS, CDR2 SASEGT. Sequencing used immunoSEQ multiplex PCR; TCRdb keeps in-frame clones, though not all of them. This sample has more than 95,000 clones; under 90% occur once, and the top ten carry about 2%. This chain connects TRBV6-1 to TRBJ1-1; D perhaps matches TRBD1 (6 bases). The origin of this receptor is a young woman in good health and CMV-seronegative. Sequencing input: PBMCs. The CDR3: CASSQAQGVSEAFF. The CDR3 DNA reads as TGTGCCAGCAGCCAGGCACAGGGAGTTTCTGAAGCTTTCTTT.